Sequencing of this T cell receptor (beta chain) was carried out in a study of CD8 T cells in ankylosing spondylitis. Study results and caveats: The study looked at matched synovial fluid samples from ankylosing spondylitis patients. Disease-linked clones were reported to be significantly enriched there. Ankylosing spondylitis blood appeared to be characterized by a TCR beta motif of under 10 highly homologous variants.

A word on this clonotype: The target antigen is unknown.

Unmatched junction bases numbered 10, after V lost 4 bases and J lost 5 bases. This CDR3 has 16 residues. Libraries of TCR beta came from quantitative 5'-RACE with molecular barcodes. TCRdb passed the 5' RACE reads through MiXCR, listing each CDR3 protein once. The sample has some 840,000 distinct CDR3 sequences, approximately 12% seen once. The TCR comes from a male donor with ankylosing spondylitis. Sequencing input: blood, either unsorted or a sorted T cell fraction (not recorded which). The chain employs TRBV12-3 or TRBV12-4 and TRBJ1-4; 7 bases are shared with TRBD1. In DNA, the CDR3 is TGTGCCAGCAGTTCCAACTCCGGGACAGTGAATGAAAAACTGTTTTTT. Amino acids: CASSSNSGTVNEKLFF.